Following are 5 T cell receptor beta chains from one sample sequenced in a study of CD8 T cells in ankylosing spondylitis. TCRdb fed the 5' RACE reads into MiXCR, producing one record per CDR3 protein. In the table there are about 170,000 distinct CDR3 sequences, 15% to 20% of which are singletons. The sample was blood, either unsorted or a sorted T cell fraction (not recorded which). These receptors originate from a male donor with ankylosing spondylitis or in good health (not recorded which).

This clonotype was observed at least ten times. The chain is built from TRBV12-3 or TRBV12-4 and TRBJ1-6; weak D call: TRBD1 (6 bases). V lost 5 bases and J lost 5, with 13 bases in between. The length of the CDR3 is 15 residues. CDR3 sequence reads: CASSLRQADNSPLHF. As DNA, the CDR3 is TGTGCCAGCAGTCTCCGACAGGCGGATAATTCACCCCTCCACTTT.

This clonotype has a count of ten or more. CDR3 sequence reads: CATSGASGSPYNEQFF. Here the CDR3 DNA reads TGTGCCACCAGTGGGGCTAGCGGGAGCCCGTACAATGAGCAGTTCTTC. This sequence joins TRBV24-1 and TRBJ2-1; TRBD2 matches at 10 bases. Germline CDR1 and CDR2: KGHDR and SFDVKD. The V segment lost 5 bases and the J segment 4 bases; nucleotides outside the gene matches: 7. The CDR3 is 16 residues long.

J is TRBJ2-4 and V is TRBV12-3 or TRBV12-4; 8 bases fit TRBD1. V shed 7 bases, J shed 5 bases, and the junction held 4 bases outside the gene matches. This CDR3 contains 13 residues. The CDR3 here is CASTDRGENIQYF. Written as DNA, the CDR3 is TGTGCCAGCACCGACAGGGGCGAAAACATTCAGTACTTC.

This clonotype was seen a few times. The chain links TRBV12-3 or TRBV12-4 to TRBJ2-7; tentative D call: TRBD2 (5 bases). V was trimmed by 6 bases and J by 4 bases, leaving 16 bases between them. The CDR3 loop spans 14 amino acids. CDR3 sequence: CASRLGLAFYEQYF. CDR3 nucleotides: TGTGCCAGCAGACTAGGGCTTGCTTTTTACGAGCAGTACTTC.

This chain uses TRBV5-1 with TRBJ2-7, with TRBD1 as a possible D gene (7 bases). Per germline, CDR1 SGHRS and CDR2 YFSETQ. V gave up 0 bases and J gave up 0 bases, with 10 bases separating them. This CDR3 is 15 amino acids long. The CDR3 spells CASSLGGTASYEQYF. The CDR3 nucleotides are TGCGCCAGCAGCTTGGGCGGGACAGCCTCCTACGAGCAGTACTTC.